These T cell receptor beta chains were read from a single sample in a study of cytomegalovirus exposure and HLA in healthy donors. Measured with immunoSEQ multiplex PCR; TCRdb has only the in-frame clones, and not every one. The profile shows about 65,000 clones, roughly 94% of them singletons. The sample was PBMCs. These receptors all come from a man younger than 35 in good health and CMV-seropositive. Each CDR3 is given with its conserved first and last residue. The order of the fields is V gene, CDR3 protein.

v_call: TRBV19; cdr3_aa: CATQWTGGNQPQHF
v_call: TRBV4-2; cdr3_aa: CASSQEGRTEQYF
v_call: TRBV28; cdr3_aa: CASSLWVQGPNTEAFF
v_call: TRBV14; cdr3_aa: CASSQEGGQGKNEQFF
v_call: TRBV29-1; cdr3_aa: CSVEARLATNTQYF
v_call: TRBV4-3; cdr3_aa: CASSYDRARTDTQYF
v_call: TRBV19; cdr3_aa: CASSRTTGATQETQYF
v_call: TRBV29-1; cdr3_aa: CSVSGTLSTDTQYF
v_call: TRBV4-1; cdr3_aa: CASSQTGGEDTEAFF
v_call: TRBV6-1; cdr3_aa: CASSERSGTGSETQYF
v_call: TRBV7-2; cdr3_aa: CASSLELASSNEQYF
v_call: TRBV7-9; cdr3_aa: CASSKARDRVSYEQYF
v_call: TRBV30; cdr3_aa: CAWTHPGLEATNEKLFF
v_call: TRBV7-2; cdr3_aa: CASSSWTVNYGYTF
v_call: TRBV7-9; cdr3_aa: CASSPLAGAEEKLFF
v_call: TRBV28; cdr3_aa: CASNVWGGAGNTIYF
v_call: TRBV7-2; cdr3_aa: CASSPTRQGAGELFF
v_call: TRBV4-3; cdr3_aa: CASSHLTTEGLGYTF
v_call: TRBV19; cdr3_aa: CASSNAQGTGYTF
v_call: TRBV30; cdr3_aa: CAWSVGTGFSSNRMVGYTF
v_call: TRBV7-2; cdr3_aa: CASSFDRGRETQYF
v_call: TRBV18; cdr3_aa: CASSELTGDVRQPQHF
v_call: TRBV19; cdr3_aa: CASSPRQSYEQYF
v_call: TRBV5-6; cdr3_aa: CASSWGRTELYEQYF
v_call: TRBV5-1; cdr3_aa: CASSLGAGNEKLFF
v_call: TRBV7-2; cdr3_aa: CASSLGLAGTSTDTQYF
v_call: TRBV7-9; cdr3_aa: CASSTNDKLNTGELFF
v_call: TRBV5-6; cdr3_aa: CASSLQTFNYGYTF
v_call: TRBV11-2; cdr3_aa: CASSTRVLMPHNADTQYF
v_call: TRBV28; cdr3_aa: CASRASGSYEQYF
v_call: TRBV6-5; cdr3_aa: CASSYSTSGVYNEQFF
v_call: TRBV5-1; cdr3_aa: CASSQIGGVRETQYF
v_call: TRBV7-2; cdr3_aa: CASSLSGKKGYGYTF
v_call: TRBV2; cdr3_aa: CASSEAGTGIFYGYTF
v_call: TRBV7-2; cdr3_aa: CASSLHRVYEQYF
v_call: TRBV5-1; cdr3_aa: CASSILSGYNEQFF
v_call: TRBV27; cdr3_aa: CASSVSRTGSNNEQFF
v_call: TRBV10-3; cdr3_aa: CAISEGHGETQYF
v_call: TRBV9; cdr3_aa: CASSEDGGGASYNEQFF
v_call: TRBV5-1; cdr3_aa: CASSLGTGSSYEQYF
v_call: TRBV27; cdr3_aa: CASSDRGQYEQYF
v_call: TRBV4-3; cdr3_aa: CASSQEFFMNTEAFF
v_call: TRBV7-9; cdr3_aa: CASTPEGGAETQYF
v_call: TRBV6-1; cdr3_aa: CASADSFNYGYTF
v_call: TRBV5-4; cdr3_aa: CASSRDRFNEKLFF
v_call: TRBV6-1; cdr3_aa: CASWGQTVPDQPQHF
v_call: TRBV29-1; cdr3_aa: CSVGTGTASQPQHF
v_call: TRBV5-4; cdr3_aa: CASSLGGQGSGYTF
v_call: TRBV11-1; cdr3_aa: CASSLKPTGTGEETQYF